These T cell receptor beta chains were read from a single sample in a study of blood T cell repertoires in COVID-19. The data were produced by immunoSEQ multiplex PCR, yet TCRdb's version contains in-frame clones alone and is incomplete. Of under 200,000 clones in the sample, about 85% were seen once. Sequencing was carried out using peripheral blood. The receptor set was obtained from a woman at least 80 years old with acute or convalescent COVID-19. Both conserved end residues are part of each CDR3. Fields, in order: clone size, V gene, D gene, J gene, CDR3 DNA, CDR3 protein. D genes are given only for firm matches. Only some rows state a clone size, as once, few, many or a class for expanded clones.

>-|TRBV6-6|TRBD1|TRBJ2-3
TGTGCCAGCAGTCTCGGACAGGGAGCCGATACGCAGTATTTT
CASSLGQGADTQYF
>-|TRBV9|TRBD2|TRBJ2-5
TGTGCCAGCAGCGTAGGAGGACTAGCGGTGCAAGAGACCCAGTACTTC
CASSVGGLAVQETQYF
>-|TRBV19|TRBD2|TRBJ2-7
TGTGCCAGTAGTATGAGCGAGCGGGGGACCTACGAGCAGTACTTC
CASSMSERGTYEQYF
>-|TRBV5-6|TRBD1|TRBJ1-5
TGTGCCAGCAGCCGAAGGACAGGGTCCCGCAATCAGCCCCAGCATTTT
CASSRRTGSRNQPQHF
>-|TRBV29-1|TRBD2|TRBJ2-7
TGCAGCGTCTACTCCGGGACTAGTCAGATGGTCTACGAGCAGTACTTC
CSVYSGTSQMVYEQYF
>-|TRBV5-1|TRBD1|TRBJ1-2
TGCGCCAGCACGGGGGACAGGGGTCGATTCGGAGATGGCTACACCTTC
CASTGDRGRFGDGYTF
>-|TRBV9|-|TRBJ2-1
TGTGCCAGCACCCAGGGGGAAGGGGGAGGCCGTTACAATGAGCAGTTCTTC
CASTQGEGGGRYNEQFF
>-|TRBV27|-|TRBJ1-2
TGTGCCAGCAGTTTATCCCCGGGGTCCTATGGCTACACCTTC
CASSLSPGSYGYTF
>once|TRBV5-1|TRBD2|TRBJ2-1
TGCGCCAGCAGCCCAGAGCGGGAGATGTACAATGAGCAGTTCTTC
CASSPEREMYNEQFF
>-|TRBV6-5|TRBD1|TRBJ1-2
TGTGCCAGCAGTTACTCGAGGACAGGGGGCGGTTATGGCTACACCTTC
CASSYSRTGGGYGYTF
>-|TRBV6-6|TRBD2|TRBJ2-7
TGTGCCAGCAGTTACTCGTCGGGGGGGATCGAGCAGTACTTC
CASSYSSGGIEQYF
>-|TRBV3-1/TRBV3-2|TRBD1|TRBJ2-7
TGTGCCAGCAGCCAGACAGGGGGTCCCCCCACACAGTACTTC
CASSQTGGPPTQYF
>-|TRBV10-2|TRBD1|TRBJ1-3
TGCGCCAGCAGTGACCTAACAGGGGCGAGTCCCCGCTCTGGAAACACCATATATTTT
CASSDLTGASPRSGNTIYF
>-|TRBV15|TRBD1|TRBJ2-1
TGTGCCACCAGCAGGGGCAGGGGGACAGGGTTCGAGCAGTTCTTC
CATSRGRGTGFEQFF
>-|TRBV2|TRBD1|TRBJ2-5
TGTGCCAGCAGTAGGGGACAGGGCGGTTTGGGAGAGACCCAGTACTTC
CASSRGQGGLGETQYF
>-|TRBV11-1|TRBD1|TRBJ2-7
TGTGCCAGCAGCTTAGCGAGGGGGCAGGGGAATTCCTACGAGCAGTACTTC
CASSLARGQGNSYEQYF
>-|TRBV5-1|TRBD1|TRBJ1-6
TGCGCCAGCAGCCCCAACCGGGACAGGGGGCGGAATTCACCCCTCCACTTT
CASSPNRDRGRNSPLHF
>-|TRBV30|-|TRBJ1-1
TGTGCCTGGATAGTGAACACTGAAGCTTTCTTT
CAWIVNTEAFF
>-|TRBV5-4|TRBD2|TRBJ2-1
TGTGCCAGCAGCTTGGCGGCTAGCGGGCACAATGAGCAGTTCTTC
CASSLAASGHNEQFF
>-|TRBV6-6|-|TRBJ1-2
TGTGCCAGCAGTTACTCTGGCCTCACAGGCTATGGCTACACCTTC
CASSYSGLTGYGYTF
>-|TRBV3-1/TRBV3-2|-|TRBJ1-4
TGTGCCAGCAGCCAAGACACGGCGGCAAAACTGTTTTTT
CASSQDTAAKLFF
>-|TRBV7-6|TRBD2|TRBJ2-7
TGTGCCAGCAGCTTAACTAGCGGGACCTCCTACGAGCAGTACTTC
CASSLTSGTSYEQYF
>once|TRBV6-6|-|TRBJ2-7
TGTGCCAGCAGTTACCACACCTACGAGCAGTACTTC
CASSYHTYEQYF
>-|TRBV7-9|TRBD1|TRBJ1-1
TGTGCCAGCAGCGCCAAAGACAGGGGCGTAAGTGGCACTGAAGCTTTCTTT
CASSAKDRGVSGTEAFF
>-|TRBV7-3|-|TRBJ2-1
TGTGCCAGCAGCCCAGGGGCCGGCCGATTGAATGAGCAGTTCTTC
CASSPGAGRLNEQFF
>-|TRBV4-1|-|TRBJ2-1
TGCGCCAGCAGGCCTATAGCGGTTTCCTACAATGAGCAGTTCTTC
CASRPIAVSYNEQFF
>-|TRBV6-1|-|TRBJ1-5
TGTGCCAGCAGTGAAATAAGGGGGTCGTGGCAGCCCCAGCATTTT
CASSEIRGSWQPQHF
>-|TRBV27|-|TRBJ1-6
TGTGCCAGCAGTCCCCGACGGGATAATTCACCCCTCCACTTT
CASSPRRDNSPLHF
>-|TRBV5-4|-|TRBJ1-3
TGTGCCAGCAGCTTGGGGAGCCGGACAAGCGGAAACACCATATATTTT
CASSLGSRTSGNTIYF
>once|TRBV19|-|TRBJ2-5
TGTGCCAGTAGTATCTCGGGGTCCTGGGAGACCCAGTACTTC
CASSISGSWETQYF
>-|TRBV11-2|TRBD1|TRBJ1-3
TGTGCCAGCAGTCCCACCGGGACAGCCTCTGGAAACACCATATATTTT
CASSPTGTASGNTIYF
>-|TRBV6-5|TRBD1|TRBJ2-3
TGTGCCAGCAGGACAGGGTGGAGCACAGATACGCAGTATTTT
CASRTGWSTDTQYF
>once|TRBV14|TRBD2|TRBJ2-7
TGTGCCAGCAGCCGTTCTAGCGGGGAAACCTACGAGCAGTACTTC
CASSRSSGETYEQYF
>few|TRBV19|-|TRBJ1-1
TGTGCCAGTTCCAGGGACAAGACTGAAGCTTTCTTT
CASSRDKTEAFF
>-|TRBV24-1|TRBD2|TRBJ2-1
TGTGCCACCAGTGATTCACCGGGACTAGCGGAGCAGTTCTTC
CATSDSPGLAEQFF
>-|TRBV6-2/TRBV6-3|-|TRBJ1-1
TGTGCCAGCAGTTACTCCTCGACAGTTTCAGGTGAAGCTTTCTTT
CASSYSSTVSGEAFF
>-|TRBV7-2|-|TRBJ2-3
TGTGCCAGCAGCTTACAGGCTAGCGTTAGCACAGATACGCAGTATTTT
CASSLQASVSTDTQYF
>-|TRBV11-2|TRBD2|TRBJ2-2
TGTGCCAGCAGCTGGAGGACTAGCGGCGGCACCGGGGAGCTGTTTTTT
CASSWRTSGGTGELFF
>-|TRBV4-1|-|TRBJ1-2
TGCGCCAGCAGCCAAGTAGGGGGGGATGGCTACACCTTC
CASSQVGGDGYTF
>-|TRBV5-1|-|TRBJ2-5
TGCGCCAGCAGCTTGGGGGCAGGAGGGGAGACCCAGTACTTC
CASSLGAGGETQYF
>-|TRBV5-4|-|TRBJ1-2
TGTGCCAGCAGCTTGGGCAGGGTCTATGGCTACACCTTC
CASSLGRVYGYTF
>-|TRBV6-5|-|TRBJ1-6
TGTGCCAGCAGTTACTCACAGGGAAATAATTCACCCCTCCACTTT
CASSYSQGNNSPLHF
>-|TRBV4-1|TRBD1|TRBJ1-2
TGCGCCAGCAGCCGGGGACAGGGAGGGTGGGAGAACTATGGCTACACCTTC
CASSRGQGGWENYGYTF
>-|TRBV6-2/TRBV6-3|TRBD2|TRBJ2-2
TGTGCCAGCAGCCCGGACGTAAGGGTAGCGGGCCCCTCGAACACCGGGGAGCTGTTTTTT
CASSPDVRVAGPSNTGELFF
>-|TRBV24-1|TRBD1|TRBJ2-3
TGTGCCACCAAGGGGGCCCGGAGCACAGATACGCAGTATTTT
CATKGARSTDTQYF
>-|TRBV19|TRBD2|TRBJ2-5
TGTGCCAGTAGTATAGGCGGTAGCGGGGTTCAAGAGACCCAGTACTTC
CASSIGGSGVQETQYF
>once|TRBV4-2|-|TRBJ1-6
TGTGCCAGCAGCGACGAAACAGGGCCCCATGGTTCACCCCTCCACTTT
CASSDETGPHGSPLHF
>-|TRBV29-1|TRBD1|TRBJ1-1
TGCAGCGTTGGTCCGACAGGGGGCACTGAAGCTTTCTTT
CSVGPTGGTEAFF
>-|TRBV4-3|TRBD1|TRBJ1-1
TGCGCCAGCAGCCAAGATATTCTCGGGACAGTGGGCAACACTGAAGCTTTCTTT
CASSQDILGTVGNTEAFF
>many|TRBV4-1|TRBD1|TRBJ2-3
TGCGCCAGCAGCCGCTCGACAGGGGACCTGGTAGAGGCGCAGTATTTT
CASSRSTGDLVEAQYF
>once|TRBV5-1|-|TRBJ2-5
TGCGCCAGCAGCTTGAGAACGGGAGTGAGTGAGACCCAGTACTTC
CASSLRTGVSETQYF
>-|TRBV12-3/TRBV12-4|-|TRBJ2-7
TGTGCCAGCAGCGTAGCCTCCTGGTACGAGCAGTACTTC
CASSVASWYEQYF
>-|TRBV7-9|TRBD2|TRBJ2-1
TGTGCCAGCAGCTTATCGCTAGCGGGAGAATACAATGAGCAGTTCTTC
CASSLSLAGEYNEQFF
>many|TRBV6-5|-|TRBJ1-3
TGTGCCAGCAAAGTCAGGCCCTCTGGAAACACCATATATTTT
CASKVRPSGNTIYF